This passage covers 14 T cell receptor beta chains from one sample sequenced in a study of control samples from healthy donors and cancer patients. Only in-frame clones appear in the TCRdb table, and some are missing; sequencing was by immunoSEQ multiplex PCR. The table lists some 80,000 clones, around 90% of them singletons. The sequencing sample was made of PBMCs. These receptors were collected from a woman aged 60-75 years with head and neck cancer.

The V call is TRBV5-1, the J call TRBJ2-3; no reliable D call. Germline lookup yields CDR1 SGHRS and CDR2 YFSETQ. The CDR3 length is 13 residues. V lost 0 bases, J lost 4 bases, and 6 bases lay in between. CDR3 residues: CASSLGPADTQYF. DNA of the CDR3: TGCGCCAGCAGCTTGGGTCCTGCAGATACGCAGTATTTT. The full variable domain, its missing parts supplied by reference TRBV5-1 and TRBJ2-3, is KAGVTQTPRYLIKTRGQQVTLSCSPISGHRSVSWYQQTPGQGLQFLFEYFSETQRNKGNFPGRFSGRQFSNSRSEMNVSTLELGDSALYLCASSLGPADTQYFGPGTRLTVL.

V is TRBV11-2 and J is TRBJ2-7; D possibly corresponds to TRBD1 (6 bases). Per germline, CDR1 SGHAT and CDR2 FQNNGV. This CDR3 comprises 16 residues. The V gene lost 5 bases and the J gene lost 2 bases, with 19 bases spanning the gap. Written as DNA, the CDR3 is TGTGCCAGCAGCCTTACCTGGGGACACACGACCTACGAGCAGTACTTC. Its translation is CASSLTWGHTTYEQYF.

V and J are TRBV18 and TRBJ2-2; maybe TRBD1 (5 bases). Trimming stripped 4 bases from V and 4 bases from J, with 7 bases between. Germline V gives CDR1 KGHSH, CDR2 LQKENI. There are 13 residues in the CDR3. This CDR3 reads CASSRTPTGELFF. CDR3 nucleotides: TGTGCCAGCTCACGGACACCCACCGGGGAGCTGTTTTTT.

The chain recombines TRBV19 with TRBJ1-3; TRBD1 might be the D (6 bases). CDR1 and CDR2 (germline): LNHDA, SQIVND (reference sequence). Trimming took 4 bases from V and 0 from J, leaving 10 bases between them. There are 15 residues in the CDR3. For the CDR3, the DNA is TGTGCCAGTAGTAGGTCAGGGGACTCTGGAAACACCATATATTTT. Amino acids: CASSRSGDSGNTIYF.

J is TRBJ2-6 and V is TRBV21-1. TRBV21-1 is given as a pseudogene. CDR3 length equals 17 residues. The CDR3 DNA is TGTGCCAGCAGCAAATCTGGTCACCCCTCTGGGGCCAACGTCCTGACTTTC. It codes for CASSKSGHPSGANVLTF.

This rearrangement joins TRBV14 to TRBJ2-5, with D perhaps TRBD1 (5 bases). Germline assignment: CDR1 SGHDN and CDR2 FVKESK. Trimming removed 0 bases at V and 5 bases at J, with 13 bases between. The CDR3 contains 15 residues. CDR3 sequence reads: CASSQDIQVWETQYF. The CDR3 DNA reads as TGTGCCAGCAGCCAAGATATACAGGTCTGGGAGACCCAGTACTTC.

The chain recombines TRBV6-5 with TRBJ2-7, with a possible D match to TRBD1 (6 bases). V dropped 6 bases and J dropped 0 bases, with 15 bases sitting between them. The CDR3 is made up of 15 amino acids. Germline CDR1 MNHEY, CDR2 SVGAGI. CDR3 protein: CASRLGQTTSYEQYF. The CDR3 nucleotides read TGTGCCAGCAGACTCGGACAGACCACCTCCTACGAGCAGTACTTC.

The CDR3: CASSSGQPNYGYTF. CDR3 DNA: TGTGCCAGCAGTTCCGGACAGCCAAACTATGGCTACACCTTC. The chain carries TRBV6-6 and TRBJ1-2, with a weak D call TRBD1 (6 bases). Germline V CDR1 and CDR2: MNHNY, SVGAGI (reference sequence). The CDR3 is made up of 14 amino acids. V shed 4 bases and J shed 2 bases, with 11 bases lying between them.

The chain carries TRBV4-2 and TRBJ2-1; TRBD2 agrees at 10 bases. This CDR3 region has 17 residues. The germline V gene has CDR1 LGHNA and CDR2 YNFKEQ. J lost 4 bases, V lost 0 bases, and 6 bases had no gene match. The CDR3 DNA follows: TGTGCCAGCAGCCAAGATCAGGCTAGCGGGAGTTACAATGAGCAGTTCTTC. Protein sequence: CASSQDQASGSYNEQFF.

The V call is TRBV24-1, the J call TRBJ1-2; 7 nucleotides agree with TRBD1. In germline, CDR1 is KGHDR, CDR2 SFDVKD. V was pared by 3 bases and J by 6 bases, with 9 bases of the junction left unmatched. The CDR3 sequence is 15 residues long. The CDR3 loop is CATSDRPTGKDGYTF. CDR3 DNA sequence: TGTGCCACCAGTGATCGCCCGACAGGGAAGGATGGCTACACCTTC.

V and J are TRBV19 and TRBJ2-1; 9 bases align to TRBD2. The CDR3 loop spans 15 amino acids. Trimming took 5 bases from V and 5 from J; bases not matched to a gene: 7. Per the germline V gene, CDR1 is LNHDA and CDR2 is SQIVND (reference sequence). The CDR3 bases are TGTGCCAGTAGTTTGCGGGAGGGCCTCAACAATGAGCAGTTCTTC. Its protein is CASSLREGLNNEQFF.

The chain uses TRBV6-5 and TRBJ2-1; the match to TRBD1 covers 7 bases. The CDR3 totals 13 residues. Germline V CDR1 and CDR2: MNHEY, SVGAGI. The junction had 5 bases not matched to a gene; V was cut back by 11 bases and J by 1 base. The CDR3, as DNA: TGTGCCGGGGGACAGAGGTCCTACAATGAGCAGTTCTTC. Amino acid sequence: CAGGQRSYNEQFF.

This CDR3 is CASSDRAMNTEAFF. The CDR3 DNA follows: TGCGCCAGCAGCGACAGGGCGATGAACACTGAAGCTTTCTTT. The chain combines TRBV10-2 with TRBJ1-1, with 7 bases that match TRBD1. The CDR3 sequence is 14 residues long. Germline V gene data show CDR1 as WSHSY and CDR2 as SAAADI. V gave up 6 bases and J gave up 0 bases; unmatched junction bases: 4.

As DNA, the CDR3 is TGTGCCAGCAGGACCTCTTGGGGGATCTACAATGAGCAGTTCTTC. Protein product: CASRTSWGIYNEQFF. The rearrangement joins TRBV28 to TRBJ2-1, with D tentatively TRBD1 or TRBD2 (5 bases each). The germline gives CDR1 MDHEN, CDR2 SYDVKM. Between the trimmed V and J ends, which lost 6 bases and 3 bases, there was a span of 15 bases. This CDR3 region has 15 residues.